Described below is a single T cell receptor beta chain sequence and its context. CDR3 size: 14 residues. CDR1 and CDR2 from the germline V gene are SEHNR and FQNEAQ (reference sequence). V was clipped by 6 bases and J by 5 bases, with 13 bases between them. The data stem from a study of blood T cell repertoires in COVID-19. This table comes from immunoSEQ multiplex PCR, and its TCRdb copy is limited to in-frame clones, with some not included. The sample carries 200,000 to 250,000 clones, 75% to 90% recorded once. Sequencing was done on a sample of peripheral blood. This sequence was found in a woman of 80 years or more with COVID-19, enrolled during active disease. This chain joins TRBV7-9 and TRBJ1-4; D possibly corresponds to TRBD1 (6 bases). CDR3: CASSLDRTNEKLFF. The DNA for the CDR3 is TGTGCCAGCAGTTTGGACAGAACCAATGAAAAACTGTTTTTT.